A selection of T cell receptor beta chains follows, all from one sample in a study of T cells in placental villitis. The assay was immunoSEQ multiplex PCR, and TCRdb's table has in-frame clones only and misses some. The table has about 2,600 clones, approximately 85% seen once; the top ten hold roughly 50%. The sequenced sample was placental tissue containing maternal and fetal cells. Source of these receptors: a human patient with infectious villitis; the placental T cells may come from both mother and fetus. Both conserved end residues are part of each CDR3. The D gene is left open where the match is weak. Expanded clones are given a class, and other clones once, few, many or no size at all.

cdr3_aa cdr3_nt v_call clone_size d_call j_call
CASSPLAGGGRTDTQYF TGTGCCAGCAGTCCACTAGCAGGAGGAGGACGAACAGATACGCAGTATTTT TRBV6-4 . . TRBJ2-3
CASSLAGGNTEAFF TGTGCCAGCAGCTTAGCAGGGGGAAACACTGAAGCTTTCTTT TRBV7-8 . . TRBJ1-1
CASSPGPYLGYTF TGTGCCAGCAGCCCGGGACCTTATTTAGGCTACACCTTC TRBV7-9 few . TRBJ1-2
CASISASNYGYTF TGTGCCAGCATATCTGCGAGTAACTATGGCTACACCTTC TRBV5-8 . . TRBJ1-2
CASSFGTSGTDTQYF TGTGCCAGTAGTTTCGGGACTAGCGGCACAGATACGCAGTATTTT TRBV19 . TRBD2 TRBJ2-3
CASSPVGGTTSEQYF TGTGCCAGCAGCCCAGTGGGTGGGACTACGAGCGAGCAGTACTTC TRBV7-2 . TRBD2 TRBJ2-7
CASSLVTGFSYEQYF TGTGCCAGCAGCTTGGTCACAGGGTTTAGCTACGAGCAGTACTTC TRBV5-5 few . TRBJ2-7
CASTPVGSNYGYTF TGTGCCAGCACCCCGGTGGGCAGTAACTATGGCTACACCTTC TRBV7-9 . . TRBJ1-2
CASSMSSGGGELFF TGTGCCAGTAGTATGAGTTCAGGGGGCGGGGAGCTGTTTTTT TRBV19 few TRBD1 TRBJ2-2
CASSFQAGIGETQYF TGTGCCAGCAGCTTTCAGGCCGGGATCGGGGAGACCCAGTACTTC TRBV7-2 . . TRBJ2-5
CASSPVGNIQYF TGTGCCAGCAGCCCGGTGGGAAACATTCAGTACTTC TRBV2 . . TRBJ2-4
CASSQLRGRGRDTEAFF TGTGCCAGCAGTCAGCTCAGGGGGCGCGGTAGGGACACTGAAGCTTTCTTT TRBV25-1 . TRBD1 TRBJ1-1
CAWNPGDGSPLHF TGTGCCTGGAATCCCGGGGACGGTTCACCCCTCCACTTT TRBV30 . . TRBJ1-6
CASSPSGTRYNEQFF TGTGCCAGCAGCCCGTCCGGGACCAGATACAATGAGCAGTTCTTC TRBV7-2 . . TRBJ2-1
CASSESAGGTDTQYF TGCGCCAGCAGTGAGTCCGCGGGGGGCACAGATACGCAGTATTTT TRBV10-1 . TRBD2 TRBJ2-3
CASSLGYEQYF TGCGCCAGCAGCTTGGGCTACGAGCAGTACTTC TRBV5-1 . . TRBJ2-7
CAGGTGNYGYTF TGTGCCGGAGGAACAGGGAACTATGGCTACACCTTC TRBV30 . . TRBJ1-2
CASSSGLGNTEAFF TGTGCCAGCAGCTCCGGGTTAGGGAACACTGAAGCTTTCTTT TRBV9 . . TRBJ1-1
CASSQGRGQFF TGTGCCAGCAGCCAAGGTAGGGGGCAGTTCTTC TRBV3-1/TRBV3-2 . . TRBJ2-1
CASSYGTDYGYTF TGCGCCAGCAGCTATGGGACAGACTATGGCTACACCTTC TRBV5-1 . TRBD1 TRBJ1-2
CSASYTGTGGFGYTF TGCAGTGCTAGTTATACCGGGACAGGGGGCTTTGGCTACACCTTC TRBV20-1 . TRBD1 TRBJ1-2
CASSPTPYSNQPQHF TGCGCCAGCAGCCCGACGCCGTATAGCAATCAGCCCCAGCATTTT TRBV4-3 . . TRBJ1-5
CATWDGSYNEQFF TGTGCCACCTGGGACGGTAGTTACAATGAGCAGTTCTTC TRBV24-1 . . TRBJ2-1
CASSLGGVPLHF TGCGCCAGCAGCTTGGGGGGTGTACCCCTCCACTTT TRBV5-1 once . TRBJ1-6
CASRDSLKNSPLHF TGTGCCAGCCGGGACAGTTTGAAGAATTCACCCCTCCACTTT TRBV6-4 . TRBD1 TRBJ1-6
CASSHPLAGGIGGELFF TGCGCCAGCAGCCACCCTCTAGCGGGGGGGATCGGCGGGGAGCTGTTTTTT TRBV5-1 . TRBD2 TRBJ2-2
CSAQREGSYEQYF TGCAGCGCCCAGCGGGAGGGTTCCTACGAGCAGTACTTC TRBV29-1 . TRBD2 TRBJ2-7
CASSFGVWGDTQYF TGTGCCAGCAGTTTTGGGGTATGGGGAGATACGCAGTATTTT TRBV27 . . TRBJ2-3
CASSPWERGLANQETQYF TGTGCCAGCTCACCATGGGAACGTGGACTAGCCAACCAAGAGACCCAGTACTTC TRBV18 . TRBD2 TRBJ2-5
CASSGLAGAEETQYF TGTGCCAGCAGTGGACTAGCGGGGGCCGAAGAGACCCAGTACTTC TRBV2 . TRBD2 TRBJ2-5
CAISGSFGRGAFF TGTGCCATCAGTGGGTCATTTGGTAGGGGTGCTTTCTTT TRBV10-3 few . TRBJ1-1
CASSYSTNTEAFF TGTGCCAGCAGTTACTCGACGAACACTGAAGCTTTCTTT TRBV6-2/TRBV6-3 . . TRBJ1-1
CASSLAHYGYTF TGTGCCAGCAGTTTAGCGCACTATGGCTACACCTTC TRBV12-3/TRBV12-4 . . TRBJ1-2
CASSPRTSGFDGELFF TGTGCCAGCAGCCCGCGGACTAGCGGGTTTGACGGGGAGCTGTTTTTT TRBV9 . TRBD2 TRBJ2-2
CASGTGKRYGYTF TGTGCCAGCGGTACAGGGAAGCGGTATGGCTACACCTTC TRBV6-5 . . TRBJ1-2
CASSMNTEAFF TGCGCCAGCAGCATGAACACTGAAGCTTTCTTT TRBV5-1 . . TRBJ1-1
CASSQALEGEAFF TGTGCCAGCAGCCAAGCTTTGGAGGGTGAAGCTTTCTTT TRBV14 . . TRBJ1-1
CASSWTSGGSYEQYF TGTGCCAGCAGCTGGACTAGCGGGGGCTCCTACGAGCAGTACTTC TRBV7-2 . TRBD2 TRBJ2-7
CASSLTGSGNTIYF TGTGCCAGCAGCTTAACAGGCTCTGGAAACACCATATATTTT TRBV7-9 . . TRBJ1-3
CASSIVLLGSPGYTF TGTGCCAGTAGTATAGTCTTGCTGGGCAGTCCTGGCTACACCTTC TRBV19 . . TRBJ1-2
CASRQGLGDQPQHF TGTGCCAGTAGACAGGGCCTGGGGGATCAGCCCCAGCATTTT TRBV10-3 . TRBD1 TRBJ1-5
CASSLLGTGVDYGYTF TGTGCCAGCAGTTTATTAGGGACAGGGGTGGACTATGGCTACACCTTC TRBV28 . TRBD1 TRBJ1-2
CASRASGTSGETQYF TGTGCCAGTAGGGCATCCGGGACTAGCGGTGAGACCCAGTACTTC TRBV19 . TRBD2 TRBJ2-5
CASSFEGGSYNEQFF TGCGCCAGCAGCTTCGAGGGAGGCTCCTACAATGAGCAGTTCTTC TRBV5-1 few . TRBJ2-1
CASSYGQGNSPLHF TGTGCCAGCAGTTACGGACAGGGTAATTCACCCCTCCACTTT TRBV6-2/TRBV6-3 . TRBD1 TRBJ1-6
CASSLQGFSNQPQHF TGTGCCAGCAGCCTACAGGGCTTCAGCAATCAGCCCCAGCATTTT TRBV5-8 . . TRBJ1-5
CASSPRTSGYTGELFF TGTGCCAGCAGCCCTCGGACTAGCGGATACACCGGGGAGCTGTTTTTT TRBV7-2 . TRBD2 TRBJ2-2